The text below deals with one T cell receptor beta chain. What it binds is not known. The data belong to a study of cytomegalovirus exposure and HLA in healthy donors. General study findings and limits: TCR beta chains numbering more than 150 were designated cytomegalovirus-associated.

The CDR3 runs to 14 residues. Trimming pared 5 bases from V and 0 bases from J, leaving 7 bases between. Germline loops: CDR1 MDHEN, CDR2 SYDVKM. Data came from immunoSEQ multiplex PCR; TCRdb stores just in-frame clones and leaves some out. The sample includes some 77,000 clones, just under 95% of them seen just once. The sequence was obtained from a man younger than 35 in good health and CMV-seropositive. This chain connects TRBV28 to TRBJ2-2; D is unresolved. What was sequenced was PBMCs. Here the CDR3 reads CASSNTANTGELFF. CDR3 sequence (DNA): TGTGCCAGCAGTAACACAGCGAACACCGGGGAGCTGTTTTTT. The variable domain in full, with the rest retrieved from reference TRBV28 and TRBJ2-2, is DVKVTQSSRYLVKRTGEKVFLECVQDMDHENMFWYRQDPGLGLRLIYFSYDVKMKEKGDIPEGYSVSREKKERFSLILESASTNQTSMYLCASSNTANTGELFFGEGSRLTVL.